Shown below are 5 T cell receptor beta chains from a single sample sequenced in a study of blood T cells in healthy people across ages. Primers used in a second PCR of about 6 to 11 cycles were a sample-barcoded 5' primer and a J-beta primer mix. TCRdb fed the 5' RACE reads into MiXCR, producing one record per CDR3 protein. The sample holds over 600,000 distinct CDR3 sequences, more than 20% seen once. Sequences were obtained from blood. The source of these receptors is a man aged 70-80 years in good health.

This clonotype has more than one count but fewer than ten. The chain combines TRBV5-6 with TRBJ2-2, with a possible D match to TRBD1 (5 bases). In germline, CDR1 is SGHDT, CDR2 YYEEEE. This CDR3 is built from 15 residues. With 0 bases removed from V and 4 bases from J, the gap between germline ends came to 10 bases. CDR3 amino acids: CASSLEPGRTGELFF. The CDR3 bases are TGTGCCAGCAGCTTGGAGCCAGGGCGCACCGGGGAGCTGTTTTTT.

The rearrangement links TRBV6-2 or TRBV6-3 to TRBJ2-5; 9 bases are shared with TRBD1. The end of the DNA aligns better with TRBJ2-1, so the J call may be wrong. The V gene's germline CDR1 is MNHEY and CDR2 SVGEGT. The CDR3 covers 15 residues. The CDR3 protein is CASSTGTGMAHEQFF. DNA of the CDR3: TGTGCCAGCAGCACCGGGACAGGGATGGCTCATGAGCAGTTCTTC.

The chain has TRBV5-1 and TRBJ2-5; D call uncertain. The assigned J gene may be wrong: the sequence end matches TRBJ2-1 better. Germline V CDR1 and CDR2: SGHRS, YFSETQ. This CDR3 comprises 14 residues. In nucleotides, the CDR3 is TGCGCCAGCAGCCCAGGAGTGGTTTACAATGAGCAGTTCTTC. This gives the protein CASSPGVVYNEQFF.

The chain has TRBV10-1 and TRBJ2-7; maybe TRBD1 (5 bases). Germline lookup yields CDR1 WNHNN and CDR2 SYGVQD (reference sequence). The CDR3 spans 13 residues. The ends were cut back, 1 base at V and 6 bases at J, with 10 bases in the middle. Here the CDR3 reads CASSEFRAGEQYF. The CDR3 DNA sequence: TGCGCCAGCAGTGAGTTCAGGGCTGGCGAGCAGTACTTC.

CDR3 bases: TGTGCCAGCAGTTCAACCCGACTAGCGGGAGGGCCAGACTACAATGAGCAGTTCTTC. This gives the protein CASSSTRLAGGPDYNEQFF. V is TRBV28 and J is TRBJ2-1, with TRBD2 identical over 14 bases. Per germline, CDR1 MDHEN and CDR2 SYDVKM. The CDR3 contains 19 residues. The V segment lost 4 bases and the J segment 3 bases; nucleotides outside the gene matches: 11.